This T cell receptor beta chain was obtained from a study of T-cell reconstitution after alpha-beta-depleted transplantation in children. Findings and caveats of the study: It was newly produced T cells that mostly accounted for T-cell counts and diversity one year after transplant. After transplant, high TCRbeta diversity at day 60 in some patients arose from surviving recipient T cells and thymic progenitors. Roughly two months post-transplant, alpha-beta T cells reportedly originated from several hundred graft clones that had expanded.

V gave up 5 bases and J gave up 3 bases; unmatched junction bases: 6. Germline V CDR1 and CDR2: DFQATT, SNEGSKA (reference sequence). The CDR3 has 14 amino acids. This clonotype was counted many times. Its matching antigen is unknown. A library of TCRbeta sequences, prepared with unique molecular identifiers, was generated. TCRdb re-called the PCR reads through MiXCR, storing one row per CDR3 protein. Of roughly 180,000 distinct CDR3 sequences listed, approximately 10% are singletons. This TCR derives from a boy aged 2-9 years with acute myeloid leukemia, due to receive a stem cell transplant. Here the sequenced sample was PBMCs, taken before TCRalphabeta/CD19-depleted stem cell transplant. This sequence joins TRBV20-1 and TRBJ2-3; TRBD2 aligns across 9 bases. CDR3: CSARPGLATDTQYF. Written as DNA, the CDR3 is TGCAGTGCTCGACCGGGACTAGCAACAGATACGCAGTATTTT.